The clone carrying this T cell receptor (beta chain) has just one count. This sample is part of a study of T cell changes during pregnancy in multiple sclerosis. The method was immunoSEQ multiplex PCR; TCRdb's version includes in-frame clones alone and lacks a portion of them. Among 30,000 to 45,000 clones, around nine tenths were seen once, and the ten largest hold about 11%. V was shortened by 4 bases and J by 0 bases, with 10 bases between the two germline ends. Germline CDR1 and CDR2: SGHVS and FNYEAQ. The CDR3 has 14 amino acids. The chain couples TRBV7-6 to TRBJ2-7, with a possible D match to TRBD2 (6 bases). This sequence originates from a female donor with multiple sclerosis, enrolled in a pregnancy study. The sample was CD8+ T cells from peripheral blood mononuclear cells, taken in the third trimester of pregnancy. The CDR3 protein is CASSSSDYSYEQYF. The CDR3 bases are TGTGCCAGCAGCTCCTCGGACTACTCCTACGAGCAGTACTTC.